The source of this T cell receptor (beta chain) is a study of T cells after yellow fever vaccination. Study as a whole: Fractions of low cell number were prepared using SMART-Seq v4 Ultra Low Input. Broader study findings: A weaker but faster secondary response was observed, peaking on day 5 versus 15.

The CDR3 is 12 amino acids. Trimming cost V 5 bases and J 6 bases, with 7 bases left between them. The sample holds many counts of this clonotype. Its specificity is unknown. TCR cDNA was made by 5'RACE template switching, adding a universal primer site and UMIs. One entry per CDR3 protein results from TCRdb running MiXCR on the 5' RACE reads. The table shows 300,000 to 400,000 distinct CDR3 sequences, with 8.7% occurring only once. The specimen comprised PBMCs, sampled on the day of the first yellow fever vaccination. The origin of this receptor is a man between 18 and 29 years old who received the YFV17D yellow fever vaccine. V usage is TRBV12-3 or TRBV12-4 and J usage is TRBJ2-2; D not certain. The CDR3 sequence: CASSPLAGELFF. CDR3 in DNA: TGTGCCAGCAGTCCCCTCGCCGGGGAGCTGTTTTTT.